Included here is one T cell receptor beta chain sequence, with context. Antigen: not known. The V gene end was trimmed by 4 bases and the J gene end by 1 base; junction bases not matched to a gene: 2. Germline CDR1 KGHSH, CDR2 LQKENI. The CDR3 sequence is 14 residues long. Antigen-specific CD4+ T cells were first expanded with viral peptide pools by the ViraFEST assay and only then sequenced. It was after approximately 11 days of culture that CD4+ T cells were isolated. Everyone in the study got two shots of either the BNT162b2 or mRNA-1273 vaccine. Clones were sequenced by immunoSEQ multiplex PCR, and TCRdb holds only the in-frame ones, with some missing. In the table there are some 21,000 clones, roughly 76% of which are singletons. This sample was included in a study of vaccination effects on CD4 cells after COVID-19.

V is TRBV18 and J is TRBJ1-2; TRBD1 aligns across 8 bases. The sequencing here drew on CD4+ T cells from PBMCs cultured with HCoV-229E spike peptides, taken after COVID-19 vaccination. This TCR came from a human donor who received a COVID-19 vaccine. This CDR3 reads CASSQGQGNYGYTF. DNA for the CDR3: TGTGCCAGCTCACAAGGACAGGGTAACTATGGCTACACCTTC.